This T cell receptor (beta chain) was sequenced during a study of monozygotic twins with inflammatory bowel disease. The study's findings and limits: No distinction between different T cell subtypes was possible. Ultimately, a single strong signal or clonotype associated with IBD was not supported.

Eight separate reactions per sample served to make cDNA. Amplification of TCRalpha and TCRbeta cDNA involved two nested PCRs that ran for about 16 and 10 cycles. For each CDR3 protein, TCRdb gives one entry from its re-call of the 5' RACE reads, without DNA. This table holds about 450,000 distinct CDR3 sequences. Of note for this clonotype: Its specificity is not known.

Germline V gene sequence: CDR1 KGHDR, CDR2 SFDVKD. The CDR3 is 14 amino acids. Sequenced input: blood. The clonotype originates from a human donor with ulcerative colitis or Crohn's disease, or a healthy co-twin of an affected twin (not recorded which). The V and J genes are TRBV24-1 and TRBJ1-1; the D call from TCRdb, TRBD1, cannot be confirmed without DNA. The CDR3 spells CATGPAGGNTEAFF.